These 11 T cell receptor beta chains share one sample of origin, sequenced in a study of cytomegalovirus exposure and HLA in healthy donors. Researchers ran the PCR with 60 Vbeta and 13 Jbeta primers. Repertoires were generated with immunoSEQ multiplex PCR, while TCRdb's copy carries only in-frame clones and drops some. The table has fewer than 200,000 clones, approximately 79% seen once. Material: PBMCs. Receptors originate from a male donor in good health and CMV-seronegative.

The rearrangement links TRBV18 to TRBJ1-3; 7 nucleotides match TRBD1. J lost 0 bases, V lost 1 base, and 6 bases had no gene match. Germline CDR1 is KGHSH and CDR2 is LQKENI. The CDR3 spans 17 residues. CDR3 nucleotides: TGTGCCAGCTCACCACTCGGACAGGCTGACTCTGGAAACACCATATATTTT. Its translation is CASSPLGQADSGNTIYF.

V gene TRBV4-1 combines with J gene TRBJ1-1, with D possibly being TRBD1 (5 bases). Trimming stripped 1 base from V and 1 base from J, with 10 bases between. CDR1 is MGHRA and CDR2 is YSYEKL in the germline V gene. The CDR3 loop spans 15 amino acids. The CDR3 protein is CASSQGDSTNTEAFF. CDR3 bases: TGCGCCAGCAGCCAAGGAGACAGTACGAACACTGAAGCTTTCTTT.

V is TRBV30 and J is TRBJ1-2; D call uncertain. The ends were cut back, 4 bases at V and 1 base at J, with 4 bases in the middle. Per the germline V gene, CDR1 is GTSNPN and CDR2 is SVGIG (reference sequence). The CDR3 has 11 amino acids. CDR3 in DNA: TGTGCCTGGACCCATAACTATGGCTACACCTTC. The encoded protein is CAWTHNYGYTF. Full variable domain (outside the CDR3, taken from reference TRBV30 and TRBJ1-2): SQTIHQWPATLVQPVGSPLSLECTVEGTSNPNLYWYRQAAGRGLQLLFYSVGIGQISSEVPQNLSASRPQDRQFILSSKKLLLSDSGFYLCAWTHNYGYTFGSGTRLTVV.

The chain joins TRBV9 to TRBJ1-1, with 8 bases matching TRBD1. V lost 0 bases, J lost 0 bases, and 10 bases stayed unmatched. Germline values: CDR1 SGDLS, CDR2 YYNGEE. This CDR3 comprises 18 residues. The CDR3 DNA sequence: TGTGCCAGCAGCGTAGATGTGGGACAGGAGCTGATGAACACTGAAGCTTTCTTT. Protein sequence: CASSVDVGQELMNTEAFF. The full variable domain, with the rest looked up from reference TRBV9 and TRBJ1-1, is DSGVTQTPKHLITATGQRVTLRCSPRSGDLSVYWYQQSLDQGLQFLIQYYNGEERAKGNILERFSAQQFPDLHSELNLSSLELGDSALYFCASSVDVGQELMNTEAFFGQGTRLTVV.

CDR3 amino acids: CASSSGTQNTEAFF. The CDR3 coding sequence is TGTGCCAGCTCCTCCGGGACACAGAACACTGAAGCTTTCTTT. V and J are TRBV18 and TRBJ1-1, with a possible D match to TRBD1 (6 bases). Trimming stripped 6 bases from V and 1 base from J, with 12 bases between. The CDR3 spans 14 residues. Germline CDR1 KGHSH, CDR2 LQKENI. Full variable domain (remainder filled in from reference TRBV18 and TRBJ1-1): NAGVMQNPRHLVRRRGQEARLRCSPMKGHSHVYWYRQLPEEGLKFMVYLQKENIIDESGMPKERFSAEFPKEGPSILRIQQVVRGDSAAYFCASSSGTQNTEAFFGQGTRLTVV.

This chain uses TRBV6-1 with TRBJ2-7; TRBD1 matches at 7 bases. After removal of 2 bases from V and 6 bases from J, the junction contained 13 bases not matched to a gene. This CDR3 has 16 residues. The V gene's germline CDR1 is MNHNS and CDR2 SASEGT. The CDR3 region is CASSENTGTASFEQYF. DNA for the CDR3: TGTGCCAGCAGTGAAAATACCGGGACAGCAAGTTTCGAGCAGTACTTC.

This chain links TRBV7-6 with TRBJ1-6; no clear D. The CDR3 runs to 17 residues. Germline CDR1 reads SGHVS; CDR2 reads FNYEAQ. With 0 bases removed from V and 5 bases from J, the gap between germline ends came to 14 bases. CDR3 sequence reads: CASSLAQRVWNNSPLHF. The CDR3, as DNA: TGTGCCAGCAGCTTAGCCCAGAGGGTGTGGAATAATTCACCCCTCCACTTT.

The chain joins TRBV6-6 to TRBJ2-1; TRBD2 aligns across 7 bases. CDR3 length equals 15 residues. Looked up from germline, CDR1 is MNHNY and CDR2 is SVGAGI (reference sequence). V lost 7 bases and J lost 6; bases outside the gene matches: 12. CDR3: CASTMGLAVLNEQFF. In DNA, the CDR3 is TGTGCCAGCACCATGGGGCTAGCGGTCCTCAATGAGCAGTTCTTC.

V gene TRBV4-1 combines with J gene TRBJ1-4; tentative D call: TRBD1 (6 bases). CDR1 is MGHRA and CDR2 is YSYEKL in the germline V gene. V lost 0 bases, J lost 15 bases, and 14 bases lay in between. The CDR3 is 13 residues long. The CDR3 DNA is TGCGCCAGCAGCCAAGAGGTGGGCAGGGGCATGTTTTTT. It translates to CASSQEVGRGMFF.

The V and J genes are TRBV27 and TRBJ1-6; a weak D match, TRBD1 (5 bases). Per the germline V gene, CDR1 is MNHEY and CDR2 is SMNVEV (reference sequence). This CDR3 region has 14 residues. Between the trimmed V and J ends, which lost 7 bases and 10 bases, there was a span of 17 bases. CDR3 DNA sequence: TGTGCCAGCACCAACCCGGACAACACATCACCCCTCCACTTT. This codes for CASTNPDNTSPLHF.

The genes are TRBV30 and TRBJ1-1, with a tentative D call TRBD1 (6 bases). The germline gives CDR1 GTSNPN, CDR2 SVGIG (reference sequence). V shed 0 bases and J shed 7 bases, with 15 bases lying between them. The CDR3 extends over 14 amino acids. The CDR3: CAWSVIRGANEAFF. CDR3 DNA: TGTGCCTGGAGTGTAATCCGGGGGGCCAATGAAGCTTTCTTT.